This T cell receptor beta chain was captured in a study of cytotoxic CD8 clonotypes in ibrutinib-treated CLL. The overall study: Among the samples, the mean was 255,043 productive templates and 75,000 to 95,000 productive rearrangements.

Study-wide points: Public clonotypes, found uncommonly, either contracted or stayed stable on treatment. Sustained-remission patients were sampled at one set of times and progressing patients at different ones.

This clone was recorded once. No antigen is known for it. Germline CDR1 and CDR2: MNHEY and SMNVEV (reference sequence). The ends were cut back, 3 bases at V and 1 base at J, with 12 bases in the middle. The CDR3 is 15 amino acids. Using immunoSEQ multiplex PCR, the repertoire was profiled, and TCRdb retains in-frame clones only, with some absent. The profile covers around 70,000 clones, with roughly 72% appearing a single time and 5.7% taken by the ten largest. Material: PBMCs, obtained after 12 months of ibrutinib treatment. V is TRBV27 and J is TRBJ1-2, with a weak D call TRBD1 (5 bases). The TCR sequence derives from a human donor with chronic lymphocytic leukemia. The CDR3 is CASSFVAGYNYGYTF. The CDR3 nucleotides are TGTGCCAGCAGTTTTGTGGCAGGGTATAACTATGGCTACACCTTC.